This TCR beta chain was captured in a study of control samples from healthy donors and cancer patients. Per the germline V gene, CDR1 is SGHVS and CDR2 is FQNEAQ. The V gene end was trimmed by 5 bases and the J gene end by 1 base; junction bases not matched to a gene: 7. This CDR3 has 16 residues. Sequenced by immunoSEQ multiplex PCR; TCRdb stores in-frame clones only, minus some. This sample has 150,000 or so clones, with 92% found just once. The chain combines TRBV7-8 with TRBJ1-5; 8 bases are shared with TRBD1. The receptor comes from a young woman in good health. Sequencing was performed on blood. CDR3 in amino acids: CASSDGQGSSNQPQHF. The CDR3, as DNA: TGTGCCAGCAGCGATGGACAGGGCTCGAGCAATCAGCCCCAGCATTTT. The full variable domain, completed using reference TRBV7-8 and TRBJ1-5, is GAGVSQSPRYKVAKRGQDVALRCDPISGHVSLFWYQQALGQGPEFLTYFQNEAQLDKSGLPSDRFFAERPEGSVSTLKIQRTQQEDSAVYLCASSDGQGSSNQPQHFGDGTRLSIL.